The 7 T cell receptor beta chains reported below all come from one sample, sequenced in a study of cytomegalovirus exposure and HLA in healthy donors. Use of 60 Vbeta and 13 Jbeta primers characterized the PCR. Clones were sequenced by immunoSEQ multiplex PCR, and TCRdb holds only the in-frame ones, with some missing. The sample lists more than 110,000 clones; 65% to 80% were seen once. Sequenced input: PBMCs. The source is a male donor in good health and CMV-seronegative.

The chain combines TRBV5-1 with TRBJ1-1; TRBD1 agrees at 8 bases. The V segment lost 2 bases and the J segment 5 bases; nucleotides outside the gene matches: 11. Per the germline V gene, CDR1 is SGHRS and CDR2 is YFSETQ. The CDR3 runs to 16 residues. CDR3 sequence: CASSFPPGGAGTEAFF. The CDR3 bases are TGCGCCAGCAGCTTCCCGCCAGGGGGCGCGGGGACTGAAGCTTTCTTT.

The gene calls are TRBV5-1 and TRBJ1-5, with 11 bases fitting TRBD1. V lost 0 bases to trimming and J lost 3 bases; unmatched junction nucleotides: 2. This CDR3 has 16 residues. CDR1 is SGHRS and CDR2 is YFSETQ in the germline V gene. The CDR3 DNA is TGCGCCAGCAGCTTGGGGACAGGGGGCAACAATCAGCCCCAGCATTTT. As protein: CASSLGTGGNNQPQHF.

The rearrangement uses TRBV21-1 and TRBJ2-5; the table calls TRBD2, which could not be checked here. TRBV21-1 is listed as a pseudogene. This CDR3 has 12 amino acids. The CDR3 coding sequence is TGTGCCAGCAGCAAACGACCGGGAGAGCAGTACTTC. Encoded protein: CASSKRPGEQYF.

The chain links TRBV6-1 to TRBJ1-5; a possible D gene is TRBD1 (5 bases). CDR3 length: 15 amino acids. Trimming removed 10 bases from V and 0 bases from J, with 16 bases in between. From germline, CDR1 is MNHNS and CDR2 SASEGT. DNA of the CDR3: TGTGCCACCCAATCCCGGGGGAATAGCAATCAGCCCCAGCATTTT. Protein product: CATQSRGNSNQPQHF.

This chain joins TRBV28 and TRBJ2-7; D remains ambiguous. Germline V gene sequence: CDR1 MDHEN, CDR2 SYDVKM. V lost 3 bases to trimming and J lost 3 bases, with 6 bases between them. The CDR3 runs to 12 residues. The CDR3 nucleotides read TGTGCCAGCAGTTTCTTAGTCTACGAGCAGTACTTC. Its translation is CASSFLVYEQYF.

The chain employs TRBV6-4 and TRBJ1-6; 8 nucleotides line up with TRBD1. The CDR3 totals 14 residues. From germline, CDR1 is MRHNA and CDR2 SNTAGT. V lost 6 bases to trimming and J lost 7 bases; unmatched junction nucleotides: 5. CDR3 sequence reads: CASRKDRVNSPLHF. The CDR3 DNA reads TGTGCCAGCAGAAAGGACAGGGTAAATTCACCCCTCCACTTT.

This clone was found a few times. The chain uses TRBV27 and TRBJ2-7; D call uncertain. Germline CDR1 is MNHEY and CDR2 is SMNVEV (reference sequence). The CDR3 contains 13 residues. Trimming took 0 bases from V and 7 from J, leaving 10 bases between them. The CDR3 nucleotides read TGTGCCAGCAGTTTATCAGTTGGCTGGGAGCAGTACTTC. This gives the protein CASSLSVGWEQYF.